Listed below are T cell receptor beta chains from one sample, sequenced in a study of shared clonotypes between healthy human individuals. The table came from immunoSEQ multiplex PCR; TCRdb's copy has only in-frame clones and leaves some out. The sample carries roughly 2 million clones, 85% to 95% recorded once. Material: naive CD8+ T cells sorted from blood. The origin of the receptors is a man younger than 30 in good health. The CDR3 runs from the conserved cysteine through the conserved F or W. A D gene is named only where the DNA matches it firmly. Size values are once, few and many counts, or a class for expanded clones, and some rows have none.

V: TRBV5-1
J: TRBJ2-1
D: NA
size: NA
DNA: TGCGCCAGCAGCCAAACTCACAATGAGCAGTTCTTC
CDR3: CASSQTHNEQFF

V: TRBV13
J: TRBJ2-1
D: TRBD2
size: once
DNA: TGTGCCAGCAGCTCGACTAGCGTGACATACGGAGAGCAGTTCTTC
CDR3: CASSSTSVTYGEQFF

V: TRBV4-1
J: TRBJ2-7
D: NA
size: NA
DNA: TGCGCCAGCAGCCCGGGTAGGGGCGGGTCCTACGAGCAGTACTTC
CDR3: CASSPGRGGSYEQYF

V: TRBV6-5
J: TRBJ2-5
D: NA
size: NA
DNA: TGTGCCAGCACCCCGAACCAAGAGACCCAGTACTTC
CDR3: CASTPNQETQYF

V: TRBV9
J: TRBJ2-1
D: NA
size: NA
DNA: TGTGCCAGCAGCGTGGGGGGTAGCCCTTGGGAGCAGTTCTTC
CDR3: CASSVGGSPWEQFF

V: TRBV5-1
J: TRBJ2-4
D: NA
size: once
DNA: TGCGCCAGCAGCTTGGGCGAGGGTGGTACCCAAAACATTCAGTACTTC
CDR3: CASSLGEGGTQNIQYF

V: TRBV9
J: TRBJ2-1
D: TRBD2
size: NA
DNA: TGTGCCAGCAGCGGGACTAGCGGGAGCGGTGCTGAGCAGTTCTTC
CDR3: CASSGTSGSGAEQFF

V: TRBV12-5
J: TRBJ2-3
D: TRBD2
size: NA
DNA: TGTGCTAGTGGAGTCGGGACTAGCGGAACAGATACGCAGTATTTT
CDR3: CASGVGTSGTDTQYF

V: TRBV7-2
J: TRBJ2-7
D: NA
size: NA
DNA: TGTGCCAGCAGTTCCTTTGGGGGAACCTACGAGCAGTACTTC
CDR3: CASSSFGGTYEQYF

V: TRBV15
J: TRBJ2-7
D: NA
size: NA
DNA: TGTGCCACCTCCGGGACCTCCTACGAGCAGTACTTC
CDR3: CATSGTSYEQYF

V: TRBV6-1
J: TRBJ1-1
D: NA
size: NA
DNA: TGTGCCAGCAGTGAAGAGGAGTGGCTGCGGGAAGGGGAAGGGACTGAAGCTTTCTTT
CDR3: CASSEEEWLREGEGTEAFF

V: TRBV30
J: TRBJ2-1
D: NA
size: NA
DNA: TGTGCCTCCATGGGGCTTTCCTACAATGAGCAGTTCTTC
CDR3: CASMGLSYNEQFF

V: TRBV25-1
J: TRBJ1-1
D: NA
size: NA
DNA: TGTGCCAGCAGTTTGCCGGGACAGAACACTGAAGCTTTCTTT
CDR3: CASSLPGQNTEAFF

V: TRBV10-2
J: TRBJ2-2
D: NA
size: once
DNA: TGCGCCAGCAAAAGACAGGATATGAACACCGGGGAGCTGTTTTTT
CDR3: CASKRQDMNTGELFF

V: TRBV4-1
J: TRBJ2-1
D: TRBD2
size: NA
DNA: TGCGCCAGCAGTCTTAAAGCGGGAGCCACCTACAATGAGCAGTTCTTC
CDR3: CASSLKAGATYNEQFF

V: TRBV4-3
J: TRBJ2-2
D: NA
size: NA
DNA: TGCGCCAGCAGCCAAGATAGCAGCACCGGGGAGCTGTTTTTT
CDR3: CASSQDSSTGELFF

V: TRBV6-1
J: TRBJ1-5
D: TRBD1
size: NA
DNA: TGTGCCAGCAGTAGACAGGGGGCTGGCAATCAGCCCCAGCATTTT
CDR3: CASSRQGAGNQPQHF

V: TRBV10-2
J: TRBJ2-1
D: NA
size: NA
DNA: TGCGCCAGCAACGGGGGGCCTGGGTATAATGAGCAGTTCTTC
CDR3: CASNGGPGYNEQFF

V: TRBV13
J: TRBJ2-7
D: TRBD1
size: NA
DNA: TGTGCCAGCAGCTTAGGACAGGGGGCGAACGAGCAGTACTTC
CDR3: CASSLGQGANEQYF

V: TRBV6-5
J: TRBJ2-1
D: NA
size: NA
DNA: TGTGCCAGCAGTTACGGCCAATCTGGGGATGAGCAGTTCTTC
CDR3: CASSYGQSGDEQFF

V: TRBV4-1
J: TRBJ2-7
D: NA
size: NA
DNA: TGCGCCAGCAGCCAAATCGGGTCAGGCGAGCAGTACTTC
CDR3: CASSQIGSGEQYF

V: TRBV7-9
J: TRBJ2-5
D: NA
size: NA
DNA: TGTGCCCTTGAGGGAGTGGAGACCCAGTACTTC
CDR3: CALEGVETQYF

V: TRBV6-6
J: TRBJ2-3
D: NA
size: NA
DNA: TGTGCCAGCAGTTATAAGGGACGGGGCACAGATACGCAGTATTTT
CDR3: CASSYKGRGTDTQYF

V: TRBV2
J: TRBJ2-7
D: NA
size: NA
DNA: TGTGCCAGCAGCGACGGAGCCTACGAGCAGTACTTC
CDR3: CASSDGAYEQYF

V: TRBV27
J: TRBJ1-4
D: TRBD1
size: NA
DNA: TGTGCCAGCAGATTAGGACAGGGTCGTGAAAAACTGTTTTTT
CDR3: CASRLGQGREKLFF

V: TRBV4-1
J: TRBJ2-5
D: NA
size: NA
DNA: TGCGCCAGCAGCCAGCCCCCTGGGCAGGTTCAAGAGACCCAGTACTTC
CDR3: CASSQPPGQVQETQYF

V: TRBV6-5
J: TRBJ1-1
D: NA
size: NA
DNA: TGTGCCAGCAGTTACTCGGTGGCCTCGAACACTGAAGCTTTCTTT
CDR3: CASSYSVASNTEAFF

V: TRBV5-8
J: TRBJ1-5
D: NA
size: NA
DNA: TGTGCCAGCAGCTTGGGGGACCCGTCCCAGCATTTT
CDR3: CASSLGDPSQHF

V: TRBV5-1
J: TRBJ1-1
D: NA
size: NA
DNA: TGCGCCAGCAGCTTGGTAAGGGCCACTGAAGCTTTCTTT
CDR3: CASSLVRATEAFF

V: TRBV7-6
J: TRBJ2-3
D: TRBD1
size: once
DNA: TGTGCCAGCAGGCGAGCCGGGACAGGGACAGATACGCAGTATTTT
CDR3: CASRRAGTGTDTQYF

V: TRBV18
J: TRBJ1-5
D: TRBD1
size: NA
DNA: TGTGCCAGCTCACCCCGGGACAGGGATCAGCCCCAGCATTTT
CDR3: CASSPRDRDQPQHF

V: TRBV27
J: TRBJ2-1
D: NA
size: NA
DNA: TGTGCCAGCAACACTAGGGAACCAGGGAACAATGAGCAGTTCTTC
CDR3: CASNTREPGNNEQFF

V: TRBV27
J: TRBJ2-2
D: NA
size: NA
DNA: TGTGCCAGCAGTCTCTTTAGCGCGAACACCGGGGAGCTGTTTTTT
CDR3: CASSLFSANTGELFF

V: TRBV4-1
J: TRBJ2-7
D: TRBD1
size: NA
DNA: TGCGCCAGCAGCCAAGAACCGGGACAGGGTATAAACGAGCAGTACTTC
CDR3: CASSQEPGQGINEQYF

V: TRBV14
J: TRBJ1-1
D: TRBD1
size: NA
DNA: TGTGCCAGCAGCGGGACAGGGAGCCTGAACACTGAAGCTTTCTTT
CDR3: CASSGTGSLNTEAFF

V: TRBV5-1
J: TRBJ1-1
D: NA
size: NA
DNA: TGCGCCAGCAGCCCCCGCACGGGCATGAACACTGAAGCTTTCTTT
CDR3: CASSPRTGMNTEAFF

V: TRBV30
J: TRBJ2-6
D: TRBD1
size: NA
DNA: TGTGCCTGGAGTCCCCAGGGGGCTCCTGGGGCCAACGTCCTGACTTTC
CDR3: CAWSPQGAPGANVLTF

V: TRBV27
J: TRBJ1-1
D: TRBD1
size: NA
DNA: TGTGCCAGCAGTCCTTTGACAGGGCGAGGGGAAGAAGCTTTCTTT
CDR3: CASSPLTGRGEEAFF

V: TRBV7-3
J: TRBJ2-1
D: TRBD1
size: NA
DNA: TGTGCCAGCAGCGGCGGACAGGCCCCCTACAATGAGCAGTTCTTC
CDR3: CASSGGQAPYNEQFF

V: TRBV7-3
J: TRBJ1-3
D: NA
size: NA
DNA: TGTGCCAGCAGCTTAACGACGGGGGACACCATATATTTT
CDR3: CASSLTTGDTIYF

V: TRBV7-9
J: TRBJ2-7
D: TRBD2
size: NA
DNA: TGTGCCAGCAGCCCCAGGGGACTAGCGCTCAACGAGCAGTACTTC
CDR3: CASSPRGLALNEQYF

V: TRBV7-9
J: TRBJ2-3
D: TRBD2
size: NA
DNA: TGTGCCAGCAGCTTACTAGCGGGAGAATTTATAGATACGCAGTATTTT
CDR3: CASSLLAGEFIDTQYF

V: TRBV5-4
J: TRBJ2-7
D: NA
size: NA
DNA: TGTGCCAGCAGACGCTGGGGGAGCTCCTACGAGCAGTACTTC
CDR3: CASRRWGSSYEQYF

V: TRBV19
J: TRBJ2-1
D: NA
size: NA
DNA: TGTGCCAGTAGTATGGGGGGGCCCGATGAGCAGTTCTTC
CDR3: CASSMGGPDEQFF

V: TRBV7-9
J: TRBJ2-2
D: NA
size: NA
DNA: TGTGCCAGCAGCTTTAGGATGGACACCGGGGAGCTGTTTTTT
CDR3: CASSFRMDTGELFF

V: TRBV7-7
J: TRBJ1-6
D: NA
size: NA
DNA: TGTGCTAGCAGCTTAACGGTCGGTTCACCCCTCCACTTT
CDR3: CASSLTVGSPLHF

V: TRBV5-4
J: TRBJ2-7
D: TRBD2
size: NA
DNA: TGTGCCACTGGGACTAGCGGGGACTACGAGCAGTACTTC
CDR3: CATGTSGDYEQYF